This is a list of T cell receptor beta chains from one sample in a study of T cells in Graves' hyperthyroidism and ophthalmopathy. TCRdb fed the multiplex PCR reads into MiXCR, producing one record per CDR3 protein. The top ten hold roughly 47% of the sample, which has 490,000 or so distinct CDR3 sequences, nearly 20% seen once. The sequencing sample was made of blood. These receptors were taken from a man aged 35-49 years with Graves' ophthalmopathy. CDR3s include the opening cysteine and the closing phenylalanine or tryptophan. The order of the fields is J gene, V gene, D gene, clone size, CDR3 DNA, CDR3 protein. A D gene is named only where the DNA matches it firmly. Size values are once, few and many counts, or a class for expanded clones, and some rows have none.

j_call: TRBJ1-3
v_call: TRBV5-1
d_call: TRBD1
clone_size: .
cdr3_nt: TGCGCCAGCAGCTCGGGGACAGGGGGCAGTGGAAACACCATATATTTT
cdr3_aa: CASSSGTGGSGNTIYF

j_call: TRBJ2-1
v_call: TRBV4-1
d_call: TRBD1
clone_size: few
cdr3_nt: TGCGCCAGCAGCCAAGTTTCTCCGGACAGGGTTGCTGAGCAGTTCTTC
cdr3_aa: CASSQVSPDRVAEQFF

j_call: TRBJ2-1
v_call: TRBV6-1
d_call: TRBD1
clone_size: many
cdr3_nt: TGTGCCAGCAAGACCGACAGGGACGATGAGCAGTTCTTC
cdr3_aa: CASKTDRDDEQFF

j_call: TRBJ2-3
v_call: TRBV6-9
d_call: .
clone_size: .
cdr3_nt: TGTGCCAGCAATTATCTTACTAGCACAGATACGCAGTATTTT
cdr3_aa: CASNYLTSTDTQYF

j_call: TRBJ1-1
v_call: TRBV12-3/TRBV12-4
d_call: .
clone_size: .
cdr3_nt: TGTGCCAGCAGAGCGCAGGGGCTGAACACTGAAGCTTTCTTT
cdr3_aa: CASRAQGLNTEAFF

j_call: TRBJ1-3
v_call: TRBV12-3/TRBV12-4
d_call: TRBD1
clone_size: many
cdr3_nt: TGTGCCAGCAGCTTGACAGGGGGAACTGGAAACACCATATATTTT
cdr3_aa: CASSLTGGTGNTIYF

j_call: TRBJ2-4
v_call: TRBV11-2
d_call: .
clone_size: many
cdr3_nt: TGTGCCAGCAGCCTCACGGGAAACATTCAGTACTTC
cdr3_aa: CASSLTGNIQYF

j_call: TRBJ1-5
v_call: TRBV6-2/TRBV6-3
d_call: .
clone_size: few
cdr3_nt: TGTGCCAGCACCGTACCCGGACTGACGAATCAGCCCCAGCATTTT
cdr3_aa: CASTVPGLTNQPQHF

j_call: TRBJ2-3
v_call: TRBV27
d_call: TRBD2
clone_size: many
cdr3_nt: TGTGCCAGCAGTTCCGCTAGCGGGAGGGTGAGAGATACGCAGTATTTT
cdr3_aa: CASSSASGRVRDTQYF

j_call: TRBJ2-3
v_call: TRBV29-1
d_call: .
clone_size: many
cdr3_nt: TGCAGCGTTGATCGGGTCGGAGCGGCAGATACGCAGTATTTT
cdr3_aa: CSVDRVGAADTQYF

j_call: TRBJ2-3
v_call: TRBV20-1
d_call: .
clone_size: few
cdr3_nt: TGCAGTGCCCCCTTAGGGGGTTCAAGCACAGATACGCAGTATTTT
cdr3_aa: CSAPLGGSSTDTQYF

j_call: TRBJ1-5
v_call: TRBV12-3/TRBV12-4
d_call: TRBD1
clone_size: few
cdr3_nt: TGTGCCAGCAGCCTCGCGAACAGGGGGAGCAATCAGCCCCAGCATTTT
cdr3_aa: CASSLANRGSNQPQHF

j_call: TRBJ1-2
v_call: TRBV7-3
d_call: .
clone_size: .
cdr3_nt: TGTGCCAGCAGCCCCGGACCCTCTAACTATGGCTACACCTTC
cdr3_aa: CASSPGPSNYGYTF

j_call: TRBJ2-7
v_call: TRBV12-3/TRBV12-4
d_call: .
clone_size: few
cdr3_nt: TGTGCCAGCACCCTGTCCGGGCCTCGCTCCTACGAGCAGTACTTC
cdr3_aa: CASTLSGPRSYEQYF

j_call: TRBJ2-1
v_call: TRBV6-2/TRBV6-3
d_call: .
clone_size: .
cdr3_nt: TGTGCCAGCAGTTTTCCGGGACACGGAGCGTTGTTCTTC
cdr3_aa: CASSFPGHGALFF

j_call: TRBJ1-4
v_call: TRBV12-3/TRBV12-4
d_call: .
clone_size: .
cdr3_nt: TGTGCCAGCAGTTTTAGTCAGCTTAATGAAAGACTGTTTTTT
cdr3_aa: CASSFSQLNERLFF

j_call: TRBJ1-5
v_call: TRBV7-2
d_call: .
clone_size: .
cdr3_nt: TGTGCCAGCAGCTTTTGGGGGAATCAGCCCCAGCATTTT
cdr3_aa: CASSFWGNQPQHF

j_call: TRBJ2-3
v_call: TRBV13
d_call: TRBD2
clone_size: .
cdr3_nt: TGTGCCAGCAGCTCCGGGACTAGCGGGTTACTCACAGATACGCAGTATTTT
cdr3_aa: CASSSGTSGLLTDTQYF

j_call: TRBJ2-1
v_call: TRBV2
d_call: TRBD2
clone_size: .
cdr3_nt: TGTGCCAGCAGTGGGACTAGCGGGAGAGTGGAGCAGTTCTTC
cdr3_aa: CASSGTSGRVEQFF

j_call: TRBJ2-5
v_call: TRBV7-9
d_call: .
clone_size: many
cdr3_nt: TGTGCCAGCAGCTCGGGGGGCGTAAATCCCGAGACCCAGTACTTC
cdr3_aa: CASSSGGVNPETQYF

j_call: TRBJ1-2
v_call: TRBV18
d_call: .
clone_size: .
cdr3_nt: TGTGCCAGCTCACGCACTTCTGGGGGGAATGGCTACACCTTC
cdr3_aa: CASSRTSGGNGYTF

j_call: TRBJ1-3
v_call: TRBV10-1
d_call: .
clone_size: .
cdr3_nt: TGCGCCAGCAGCGAAACTCTTGGAAACACCATATATTTT
cdr3_aa: CASSETLGNTIYF

j_call: TRBJ2-3
v_call: TRBV14
d_call: .
clone_size: .
cdr3_nt: TGTGCCAGCAGCCGGGACTCGCCCAGGGATACGCAGTATTTT
cdr3_aa: CASSRDSPRDTQYF

j_call: TRBJ2-3
v_call: TRBV6-6
d_call: .
clone_size: many
cdr3_nt: TGTGCCAGCAGTTACTCAGGCCGAGGATGGAGCCCAGATACGCAGTATTTT
cdr3_aa: CASSYSGRGWSPDTQYF

j_call: TRBJ2-5
v_call: TRBV18
d_call: .
clone_size: many
cdr3_nt: TGTGCCAGCTTAAGAGAGACCCAGTACTTC
cdr3_aa: CASLRETQYF

j_call: TRBJ2-3
v_call: TRBV30
d_call: .
clone_size: .
cdr3_nt: TGTGCCTGGAGTGTACTGGAATCAGGGGATACGCAGTATTTT
cdr3_aa: CAWSVLESGDTQYF

j_call: TRBJ1-4
v_call: TRBV6-1
d_call: TRBD1
clone_size: .
cdr3_nt: TGTGCCAGCAGGGGGACAGCAAATGAAAAACTGTTTTTT
cdr3_aa: CASRGTANEKLFF

j_call: TRBJ2-1
v_call: TRBV7-9
d_call: TRBD2
clone_size: few
cdr3_nt: TGTGCCAGCAGTTCGGGGGGAGAGCAGTTCTTC
cdr3_aa: CASSSGGEQFF

j_call: TRBJ2-1
v_call: TRBV10-3
d_call: .
clone_size: .
cdr3_nt: TGTGCCATCAGTGAGTCATCAAATGGAGGGCTTATAAAGGGTCGTTACGAGCAGTTCTTC
cdr3_aa: CAISESSNGGLIKGRYEQFF